The clone carrying this TCR beta chain has a count of ten or more. The data stem from a study of blood T cell repertoires in COVID-19. The wider study: From the United States, Italy and Spain came samples of acute and convalescent COVID-19. In each case, the material was cDNA or gDNA derived from T cells, B-cell-depleted T cells, or PBMCs.

The authors' processing: Amplifying reference gene primers gave estimates of nucleated cell counts. Sequenced by immunoSEQ multiplex PCR; TCRdb stores in-frame clones only, minus some. For V, J and clone size, that table is used; D and trimming come from the DNA. This table has about 110,000 clones, around 80% appearing once. The CDR3 is 15 amino acids. V shed 0 bases and J shed 4 bases, with 10 bases lying between them. Germline assignment: CDR1 LGHNA and CDR2 YSLEER. The sequencing sample was made of peripheral blood. The chain combines TRBV4-3 with TRBJ2-1; the D is unclear. The source of this sequence is a human donor in a cohort sampled during active or convalescent COVID-19. DNA of the CDR3: TGCGCCAGCAGCCAAGATGGAAACAGATACAATGAGCAGTTCTTC. Its translation is CASSQDGNRYNEQFF.